One and the same sample provided the 11 T cell receptor beta chains below, sequenced in a study of cytomegalovirus exposure and HLA in healthy donors (dated by TCRdb to 2017 to 2019). The method behind the library was the immunoSEQ multiplex PCR assay. TCRdb retrieved this table from immuneACCESS and kept in-frame rearrangements only. Not all clones are present; in checked studies, unresolved V genes account for under half, and no reason is known for the remainder. This sample holds about 140,000 clones; 84% were observed only once. The ten biggest clones cover 1.4% to 1.5% of the sample. Material for sequencing was PBMCs. The receptors originated from a woman in her thirties in good health and CMV-seronegative.

CDR3 amino acids: CASSLTGSHGYTF. The DNA for the CDR3 is TGTGCCAGCAGTTTAACGGGATCTCATGGCTACACCTTC. V gene TRBV28 combines with J gene TRBJ1-2; no definite D call. The CDR3 totals 13 residues. V was clipped by 2 bases and J by 6 bases, with 10 bases between them. Germline-derived CDR1 and CDR2 are MDHEN and SYDVKM.

The chain uses TRBV5-6 and TRBJ1-1; possibly TRBD1 for D (5 bases). With 6 bases removed from V and 1 base from J, the gap between germline ends came to 22 bases. CDR1 is SGHDT, CDR2 YYEEEE, per germline. The CDR3 is 17 residues long. In nucleotides, the CDR3 is TGTGCCAGCACTCCTTGGGGGGTGACAGCAAAGAACACTGAAGCTTTCTTT. The encoded protein is CASTPWGVTAKNTEAFF.

V is TRBV4-3 and J is TRBJ1-2, with 8 bases aligning to TRBD1. J gave up 2 bases and V 0 bases, and 8 bases lay outside the gene matches. Germline CDR1 LGHNA, CDR2 YSLEER. The CDR3 sequence is 17 residues long. In DNA form, the CDR3 reads TGCGCCAGCAGCCAAGACCTGCAGGGGGCCGGGAACTATGGCTACACCTTC. Protein: CASSQDLQGAGNYGYTF.

The rearrangement uses TRBV19 and TRBJ1-4; D uncertain. The V gene's germline CDR1 is LNHDA and CDR2 SQIVND (reference sequence). V lost 0 bases and J lost 4, with 12 bases in between. The length of the CDR3 is 16 residues. The CDR3 reads CASSIEGAEVNEKLFF. CDR3 nucleotide sequence: TGTGCCAGTAGTATAGAAGGAGCGGAGGTTAATGAAAAACTGTTTTTT.

The chain uses TRBV30 and TRBJ2-1; perhaps TRBD2 as D (7 bases). Germline CDR1 is GTSNPN and CDR2 is SVGIG (reference sequence). V lost 2 bases and J lost 6, with 17 bases in between. The CDR3 is 15 residues long. In DNA form, the CDR3 reads TGTGCCTGGAGTTCCCGGGGGGCCTCTTCCAATGAGCAGTTCTTC. It yields the protein CAWSSRGASSNEQFF.

The rearrangement links TRBV27 to TRBJ1-1; 9 nucleotides match TRBD1. Germline trimming cut 6 bases from V and 6 bases from J; bases unmatched to any gene: 11. The CDR3 runs to 15 residues. Germline values: CDR1 MNHEY, CDR2 SMNVEV (reference sequence). The DNA of the CDR3 is TGTGCCAGCAGCCCATCGCGACAGGGGGAATCTGAAGCTTTCTTT. This gives the protein CASSPSRQGESEAFF.

This rearrangement joins TRBV30 to TRBJ2-1; 9 nucleotides line up with TRBD1. Trimming cost V 2 bases and J 7 bases; bases outside gene matches: 15. The CDR3 contains 17 residues. Germline V gives CDR1 GTSNPN, CDR2 SVGIG (reference sequence). DNA of the CDR3: TGTGCCTGGAGTCTCGATGCCGGGACAGGGATCGGTAATGAGCAGTTCTTC. This sequence encodes CAWSLDAGTGIGNEQFF.

V and J are TRBV7-9 and TRBJ2-3; 9 bases align to TRBD2. This CDR3 spans 16 amino acids. After removal of 1 base from V and 5 bases from J, the junction contained 7 bases not matched to a gene. Germline-derived CDR1 and CDR2 are SEHNR and FQNEAQ (reference sequence). CDR3 coding DNA: TGTGCCAGCAGCTTAGGGCGGGGGGGCCTCTTAGATACGCAGTATTTT. Translating it yields CASSLGRGGLLDTQYF.

This clone appeared a few times. This chain connects TRBV10-2 to TRBJ2-7; TRBD2 agrees at 10 bases. V shed 8 bases and J 4 bases; nucleotides not matched to a gene: 5. The CDR3 is 13 residues long. Germline V gives CDR1 WSHSY, CDR2 SAAADI. The CDR3 DNA sequence: TGCGCCAGCGTAAGCGGGGGGGCATACGAGCAGTACTTC. As protein: CASVSGGAYEQYF.

The chain recombines TRBV5-1 with TRBJ2-3; TRBD2 is a possible D gene (5 bases). Germline values: CDR1 SGHRS, CDR2 YFSETQ. Trimming removed 0 bases at V and 1 base at J, with 15 bases between. The CDR3 runs to 17 residues. CDR3 coding DNA: TGCGCCAGCAGCTTGGCCGAGGGCGGGCCCCGCACAGATACGCAGTATTTT. It translates to CASSLAEGGPRTDTQYF.

The chain carries TRBV7-9 and TRBJ2-1; 11 bases fit TRBD2. Germline CDR1 and CDR2: SEHNR and FQNEAQ (reference sequence). This CDR3 comprises 16 residues. V lost 2 bases to trimming and J lost 7 bases; unmatched junction nucleotides: 7. CDR3 protein: CASSLKGLADWNEQFF. The CDR3 bases are TGTGCCAGCAGCTTAAAGGGACTAGCGGACTGGAATGAGCAGTTCTTC.